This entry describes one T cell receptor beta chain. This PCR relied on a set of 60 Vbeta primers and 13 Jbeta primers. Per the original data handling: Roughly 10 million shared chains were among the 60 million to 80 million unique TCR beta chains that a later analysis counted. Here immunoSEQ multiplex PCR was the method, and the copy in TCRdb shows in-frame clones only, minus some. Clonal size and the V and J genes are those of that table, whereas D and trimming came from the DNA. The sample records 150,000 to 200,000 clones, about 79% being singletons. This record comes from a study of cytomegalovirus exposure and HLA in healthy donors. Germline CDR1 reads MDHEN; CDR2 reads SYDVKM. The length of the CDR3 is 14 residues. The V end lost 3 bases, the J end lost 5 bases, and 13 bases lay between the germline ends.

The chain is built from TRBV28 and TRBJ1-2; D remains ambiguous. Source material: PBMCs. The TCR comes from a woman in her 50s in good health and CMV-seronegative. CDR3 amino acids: CASSLVGAMYGYTF. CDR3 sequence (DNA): TGTGCCAGCAGTTTGGTGGGAGCAATGTATGGCTACACCTTC.